This T cell receptor (beta chain) originates from a study of T cell repertoires in cytomegalovirus infection (dated by TCRdb to between 2019 and 2020). About the investigation overall: Donor HLA type was relevant to the analysis, because carriage of CMV infection together with the matching HLA type was indicated by public TCR beta signatures. The study at large found these results: The ex vivo response was dominated by HLA-C-restricted CMV-specific TCR beta clonotypes, and the single most frequent clonotype in two of eight donors was supplied by these HLA-C-restricted clonotypes. Cumulative frequency of public TCR beta family members discriminated carriers of CMV infection plus the relevant HLA type in this cohort and an independent roughly 320-donor cohort.

The instrument was an Illumina HiSeq 1500. Through fastp at Q25 and MiXCR, TCRdb rebuilt clones from the public reads, retaining in-frame beta chains. When rows share a CDR3 protein, they turn into one entry using the most common DNA and genes. This sample has 250,000 to 350,000 distinct CDR3 sequences in its table, and under 30% of those were observed once. Clones ranked in the top ten supply more than 11% of the sample. There are a few counts of this clonotype. What this receptor recognizes is not known. No base quality information exists; no much larger clone differs at one position. This sequence originates from a human donor in good health (CMV status not recorded). Some clones in this sample may be carry-over from other donors' samples. The sample was PBMCs.

The DNA sequence reads TGCGCCAGCAGCTTGGAGTCGGCAGCCTATGGCTACACCTTC. Its coded protein is CASSLESAAYGYTF. The sequence is built from TRBV5-1 and TRBJ1-2; no D gene call is confident. CDR1 and CDR2, per the germline V gene, are SGHRS and YFSETQ. The trim is 0 bases for V and 4 bases for J, with a gap of 10 bases between the germline ends. The CDR3 runs 14 amino acids, cysteine and phenylalanine included. Only the CDR3 part of the read is kept: 42 bases, read in frame from the first base. The CDR3 plus the reference TRBV5-1 and TRBJ1-2 genes for the other parts give the full variable domain: KAGVTQTPRYLIKTRGQQVTLSCSPISGHRSVSWYQQTPGQGLQFLFEYFSETQRNKGNFPGRFSGRQFSNSRSEMNVSTLELGDSALYLCASSLESAAYGYTFGSGTRLTVV.